Sequencing of this T cell receptor beta chain was carried out in a study of shared clonotypes between healthy human individuals (TCRdb year 2020). Looking at the study overall: A couple of women and three men aged 18 to 49 years were included in the cohort. To estimate repertoire size and how much clonotype sharing occurs between individuals, the study deeply sequenced the blood TCR repertoires of five healthy adults. Leukapheresis yielded between about 0.85 and 9.5 billion PBMCs per donor. Different laboratories and diverse techniques were used to prepare libraries and sequence TCR repertoires, to increase sequencing depth and limit assay-specific biases. For each donor, CD4 naive and CD4 memory were each given three plates, CD8 naive was given two plates, and CD8 memory was given one plate. The research as a whole found: Based on pairwise subsampling, the degree of clonotype sharing among donors was expected to be affected by sequencing depth. Sharing across a few donors was observed for 4.5% to 6.5% of naive CD4, about 3.2% of naive CD8, around 2.5% of memory CD4, and about 0.39% of memory CD8 clonotypes. Estimated clonotype richness was generally larger for naive than for memory subsets. Incomplete sequencing was indicated by rarefaction of sorted-subset datasets, despite the large sequencing depth. Only blood was sampled, and tissue TCR repertoires likely differ from those in blood. Compared with non-shared clonotypes, the clonotypes found in all four sorted-subset donors had higher generation probabilities. Because the study included a small number of donors, the genetic and exposure-history diversity represented was limited.

A remark on this clone: Which antigen it targets is not known. One junction end disagrees with the germline gene, perhaps due to a read error.

TCR CDR3 regions were amplified from genomic DNA by multiplex PCR using the deep immunoSEQ assay. Genomic DNA extracted from each cell subset was distributed evenly over all wells of several immunoSEQ 96-well plates, and each plate served as one replicate. For sorted subsets, roughly 200 ng of genomic DNA, equivalent to tens of thousands of T cell genomes, went into each replicate PCR. Purified libraries were quantified with a Qubit 3.0 fluorometer, sized on a Bioanalyzer 2100, and re-quantified with the KAPA Library Quantification kit. Every immunoSEQ 96-well plate was sequenced on a dedicated single-read 150-cycle Illumina NextSeq 550 flow cell. Concerning the study's data processing: Because the immunoSEQ output included only junctional sequences and no quality scores, the filtering could not be the same as the filtering used for full-length reads. Sequences were annotated with PyIR, a Python wrapper for IgBLAST v1.9, using IMGT germline references to assign V/J genes and CDR3. Any read was removed if the V/J assignment was weak (E-value above 1e-6), the CDR3 was missing, or the read contained stop codons, out-of-frame junctions, or ambiguous translated residues. V3J clonotypes were defined as sequences sharing the same inferred V gene, J gene, and CDR3 amino acid sequence. Percentage overlap between repertoires was calculated by dividing the number of shared unique clonotypes by the size of the smaller repertoire. Richness of each repertoire was evaluated using RTK rarefaction, the Chao1 estimator, and Recon v2.1 estimates of unobserved clonotypes. For all TCRbeta clonotypes obtained by the gDNA method from a few donors, generation probabilities were computed with OLGA. This immuneACCESS table, as held by TCRdb, lists in-frame sequences with V and J called but not all clones. Of the missing ones, under half trace to an unresolved V gene in checked studies; the others have no known cause. D and trimming were read from the DNA, whereas the V and J calls and clone size are those reported in that table. The sample profile shows some 2 million clones; 85% to 95% of them were found once. The top ten clones comprise 0.1% to 0.15% of the sample.

The donors were healthy, HIV-negative adults with no recently reported acute infections or vaccinations. Every donor was a Caucasian adult residing in Nashville, Tennessee, USA. Magnetic negative selection was used to enrich CD4+ T cells, after which naive cells were positively selected on CD45RA and the negative fraction became the memory subset. Blood was collected by leukapheresis, and PBMCs were isolated by Ficoll-Histopaque density gradient centrifugation and then cryopreserved in liquid nitrogen vapor phase. Analytical flow cytometry was used to check the purity and quantity of each magnetically sorted T cell population. Each sorted fraction had its genomic DNA isolated and then quantified by UV absorbance on a Nanodrop 2000c. This clonotype originated in a man younger than 30 in good health. The sample was naive CD4+ T cells sorted from blood. The cell subset or site label on this specimen signifies: CD45RA+ positively selected.

The CDR3 protein: CASSHEGYGPNVDF. The bases are TGTGCCAGCAGTCACGAGGGTTATGGGCCCAATGTGGATTTT. Rearrangement joined TRBV6-6 to TRBJ2-3, with a tentative D gene TRBD2 over 5 matching bases. The CDR3 contains 14 residues, cysteine and phenylalanine counted. Only the CDR3 DNA stays, 42 bases, in frame from base 1. Sequences MNHNY (CDR1) and SVGAGI (CDR2) are obtained from the germline V gene (reference sequence).